The rows below give T cell receptor beta chains drawn from one sample of a study of technical replicates of blood from a few donors. Assay used: immunoSEQ multiplex PCR; TCRdb lists only in-frame clones, some missing. The sample has about 73,000 clones, 90% seen once. Sequences were obtained from PBMCs. The receptors come from a human donor in good health. Some clones in this sample may be carry-over from other donors' samples. The CDR3 runs from the conserved cysteine through the conserved F or W. The D gene is left open where the match is weak. Expanded clones get a size class; other rows say once, few or many, or leave the size out.

clone_size d_call j_call v_call cdr3_aa cdr3_nt
- - TRBJ2-7 TRBV5-4 CASSSGTYEQYF TGTGCCAGCAGCTCCGGGACCTACGAGCAGTACTTC
- - TRBJ2-7 TRBV28 CASSPELLRSRRTSYEQYF TGTGCCAGCAGTCCCGAACTCCTGAGGTCGCGGCGCACCTCCTACGAGCAGTACTTC
once TRBD1 TRBJ1-1 TRBV5-1 CASSPETGMNTEAFF TGCGCCAGCAGCCCTGAGACAGGGATGAACACTGAAGCTTTCTTT
- TRBD1 TRBJ2-1 TRBV7-2 CASRGTAYNEQFF TGTGCCAGCAGAGGGACAGCCTACAATGAGCAGTTCTTC
- - TRBJ1-1 TRBV7-2 CASSFGGMNTEAFF TGTGCCAGCAGCTTCGGGGGGATGAACACTGAAGCTTTCTTT
- - TRBJ1-6 TRBV7-2 CATHGPTAINSPLHF TGTGCCACCCACGGTCCGACAGCCATTAATTCACCCCTCCACTTT
- - TRBJ2-1 TRBV4-2 CASSQDLGGSKGEQFF TGTGCCAGCAGCCAAGATCTAGGCGGCTCAAAGGGGGAGCAGTTCTTC
- TRBD2 TRBJ2-5 TRBV4-2 CASSQASSGGRETQYF TGTGCCAGCAGCCAAGCGTCTAGCGGGGGACGGGAGACCCAGTACTTC
- TRBD2 TRBJ2-1 TRBV11-1 CASSSPWQREGNEQFF TGTGCCAGCAGCTCGCCGTGGCAGCGGGAGGGAAATGAGCAGTTCTTC
- - TRBJ1-6 TRBV18 CASSPLGGEGSPLHF TGTGCCAGCTCACCACTAGGAGGGGAAGGATCACCCCTCCACTTT
- TRBD2 TRBJ2-1 TRBV4-2 CASSLTGTSVYNEQFF TGTGCCAGCAGCCTGACCGGGACTAGCGTATACAATGAGCAGTTCTTC
- - TRBJ2-3 TRBV13 CASSLGEGMEADTQYF TGTGCCAGCAGCTTAGGCGAAGGGATGGAGGCAGATACGCAGTATTTT
- - TRBJ2-7 TRBV4-3 CASSPSTGFYEQYF TGCGCCAGCAGCCCGAGCACCGGGTTCTACGAGCAGTACTTC
once TRBD2 TRBJ2-3 TRBV7-2 CASSLVSGRTDTQYF TGTGCCAGCAGCTTAGTTAGCGGGAGAACAGATACGCAGTATTTT
- - TRBJ2-1 TRBV4-1 CASSQEGPGVGEQFF TGCGCCAGCAGCCAAGAAGGTCCAGGGGTGGGTGAGCAGTTCTTC
once TRBD1 TRBJ2-1 TRBV4-2 CASSPLTGNNNEQFF TGTGCCAGCAGCCCACTGACAGGGAACAACAATGAGCAGTTCTTC
- - TRBJ1-5 TRBV19 CASSIVQGRDQPQHF TGTGCCAGTAGTATAGTCCAGGGTCGTGATCAGCCCCAGCATTTT
- TRBD1 TRBJ2-7 TRBV2 CASSDGGGTDRAREQYF TGTGCCAGCAGTGATGGGGGCGGAACAGACAGGGCGAGAGAGCAGTACTTC
- TRBD2 TRBJ2-5 TRBV6-1 CASSSSGGPGETQYF TGTGCCAGCAGTTCCAGCGGGGGGCCGGGGGAGACCCAGTACTTC
- - TRBJ1-6 TRBV12-5 CASGLVQGLNSPLHF TGTGCTAGTGGTTTGGTACAGGGACTAAATTCACCCCTCCACTTT
- - TRBJ1-5 TRBV29-1 CSGRNSNQPQHF TGCAGCGGCAGAAATAGCAATCAGCCCCAGCATTTT
- TRBD1 TRBJ1-2 TRBV5-4 CASSTGTGRGGYTF TGTGCCAGCAGCACAGGGACAGGGAGGGGGGGCTACACCTTC
- - TRBJ2-1 TRBV6-5 CASSTGSSYNEQFF TGTGCCAGCAGCACCGGGAGCTCCTACAATGAGCAGTTCTTC
- TRBD1 TRBJ2-5 TRBV2 CASGQTGVGETQYF TGTGCCAGCGGGCAGACAGGGGTTGGCGAGACCCAGTACTTC
- TRBD1 TRBJ2-7 TRBV4-3 CASSQEGRTGEQYF TGCGCCAGCAGCCAAGAAGGCAGGACAGGCGAGCAGTACTTC
- TRBD1 TRBJ2-2 TRBV2 CASTITGGVGSGELFF TGTGCCAGCACCATAACAGGGGGCGTTGGGTCCGGGGAGCTGTTTTTT
- - TRBJ2-7 TRBV15 CATSRDDEWSSSYEQYF TGTGCCACCAGCAGAGATGACGAGTGGAGTAGCTCCTACGAGCAGTACTTC
- TRBD1 TRBJ1-1 TRBV7-2 CASRALGTGLGTEAFF TGTGCCAGCAGGGCTCTAGGGACAGGGCTTGGGACTGAAGCTTTCTTT
once TRBD1 TRBJ2-2 TRBV18 CASSPSDRGQVTGELFF TGTGCCAGCTCACCAAGCGACAGGGGGCAGGTCACCGGGGAGCTGTTTTTT
- - TRBJ1-4 TRBV6-5 CASSLTGNNEKLFF TGTGCCAGCAGCCTCACAGGGAATAATGAAAAACTGTTTTTT
- - TRBJ1-4 TRBV19 CASSIEGGVNEKLFF TGTGCCAGTAGTATAGAGGGCGGGGTAAATGAAAAACTGTTTTTT